Sequencing of this T cell receptor (beta chain) was carried out in a study of T-cell memory formation after mild COVID-19. For this clonotype: Its antigen remains unknown.

Study outcomes and limitations: SARS-CoV-2 specificity was not confirmed for second-wave clones peaking on day 37. The appearance of some responding clones in pre-infection memory suggested that cross-reactive memory joined.

Germline V gene data show CDR1 as LGHNA and CDR2 as YSLEER. V gave up 0 bases and J gave up 4 bases; unmatched junction bases: 5. The CDR3 consists of 16 residues. Constant-segment primers were used for 5'RACE, and the resulting TCR alpha and TCR beta cDNA libraries carried sample barcodes and UMIs. TCRdb reanalysed the 5' RACE reads using MiXCR and keeps one entry per CDR3 protein. Seen here are around 100,000 distinct CDR3 sequences, approximately 22% observed once, and the top ten hold roughly 40%. The origin of this receptor is a man aged 18 to 29 who had mild COVID-19 (a few samples of this study predate the infection). Cell type and time point are not known. The V call is TRBV4-3, the J call TRBJ2-3, with 9 bases fitting TRBD1. Material for sequencing was PBMCs or a T cell subset sorted from them (not recorded which). CDR3 in amino acids: CASSQDRGQGPDTQYF. The CDR3 DNA is TGCGCCAGCAGCCAAGATCGCGGACAGGGGCCAGATACGCAGTATTTT.